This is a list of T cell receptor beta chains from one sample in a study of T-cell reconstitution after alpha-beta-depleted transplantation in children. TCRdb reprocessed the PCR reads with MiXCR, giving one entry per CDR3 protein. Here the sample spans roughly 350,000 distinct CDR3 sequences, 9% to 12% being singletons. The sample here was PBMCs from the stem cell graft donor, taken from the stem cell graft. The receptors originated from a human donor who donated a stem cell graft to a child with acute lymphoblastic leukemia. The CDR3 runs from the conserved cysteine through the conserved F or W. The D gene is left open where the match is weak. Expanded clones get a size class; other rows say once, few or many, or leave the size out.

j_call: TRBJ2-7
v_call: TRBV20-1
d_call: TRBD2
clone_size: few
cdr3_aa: CSASPGLAGRGGEQYF
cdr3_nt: TGCAGTGCTAGCCCCGGACTAGCGGGGCGCGGGGGCGAGCAGTACTTC

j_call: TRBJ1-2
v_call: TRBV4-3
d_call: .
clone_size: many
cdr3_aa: CASSQDRGAGANYGYTF
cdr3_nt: TGCGCCAGCAGCCAAGATAGGGGGGCAGGGGCTAACTATGGCTACACCTTC

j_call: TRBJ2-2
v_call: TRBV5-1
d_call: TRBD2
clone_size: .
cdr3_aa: CASSSGLAGGKVPGGELFF
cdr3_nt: TGCGCCAGCAGCTCGGGACTAGCGGGAGGAAAAGTACCCGGCGGGGAGCTGTTTTTT

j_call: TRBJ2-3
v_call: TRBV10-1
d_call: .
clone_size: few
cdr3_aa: CASSVGWSTDTQYF
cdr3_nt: TGCGCCAGCAGCGTCGGGTGGAGCACAGATACGCAGTATTTT

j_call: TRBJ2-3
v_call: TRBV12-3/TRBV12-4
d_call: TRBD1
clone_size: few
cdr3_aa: CATSRQGISDTQYF
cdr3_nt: TGTGCCACCTCCCGACAGGGAATATCAGATACGCAGTATTTT

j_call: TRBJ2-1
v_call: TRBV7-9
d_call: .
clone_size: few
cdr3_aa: CASSLVSGKGPYNEQFF
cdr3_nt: TGTGCCAGCAGCTTAGTGTCGGGGAAGGGACCTTACAATGAGCAGTTCTTC

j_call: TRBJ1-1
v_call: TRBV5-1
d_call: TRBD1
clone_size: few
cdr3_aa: CASSKETGLAFF
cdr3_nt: TGCGCCAGCAGCAAGGAGACAGGGTTGGCTTTCTTT

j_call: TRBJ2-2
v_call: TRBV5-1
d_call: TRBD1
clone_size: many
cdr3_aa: CASTVTGGSGELFF
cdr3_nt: TGCGCCAGCACTGTGACAGGGGGCTCCGGGGAGCTGTTTTTT

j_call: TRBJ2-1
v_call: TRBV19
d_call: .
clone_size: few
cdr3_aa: CASSPSGDYNEQFF
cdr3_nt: TGTGCCAGTAGTCCCTCAGGGGACTACAATGAGCAGTTCTTC

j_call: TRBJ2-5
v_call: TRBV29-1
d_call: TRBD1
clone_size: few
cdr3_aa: CSVERDSFQETQYF
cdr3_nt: TGCAGCGTTGAAAGGGACAGCTTCCAAGAGACCCAGTACTTC

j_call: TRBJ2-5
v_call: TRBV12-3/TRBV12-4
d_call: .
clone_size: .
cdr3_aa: CASRSLEWGQETQYF
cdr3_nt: TGTGCCAGCAGGTCACTAGAGTGGGGCCAAGAGACCCAGTACTTC

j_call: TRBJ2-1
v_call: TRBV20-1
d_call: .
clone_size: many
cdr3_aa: CSARTSWSYNEQFF
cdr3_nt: TGCAGTGCTAGGACTAGTTGGTCCTACAATGAGCAGTTCTTC

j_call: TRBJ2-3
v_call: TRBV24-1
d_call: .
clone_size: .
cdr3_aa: CATSEGWREKTDTQYF
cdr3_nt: TGTGCCACCAGTGAGGGTTGGCGGGAAAAAACAGATACGCAGTATTTT

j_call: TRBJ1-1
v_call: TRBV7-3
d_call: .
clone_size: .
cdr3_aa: CASSSQGVDRTFF
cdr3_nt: TGTGCCAGCAGCTCGCAAGGGGTAGACAGGACTTTCTTT

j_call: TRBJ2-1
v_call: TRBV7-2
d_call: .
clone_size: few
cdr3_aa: CASSSFGRGSNEQFF
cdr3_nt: TGTGCCAGCAGCTCATTCGGGAGAGGATCCAATGAGCAGTTCTTC

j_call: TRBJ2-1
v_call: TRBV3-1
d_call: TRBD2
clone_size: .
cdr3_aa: CASSHFRQGGLAGGSSFYNEQFF
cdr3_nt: TGTGCCAGCAGCCATTTTAGACAGGGGGGACTAGCGGGAGGTTCCTCCTTCTACAATGAGCAGTTCTTC

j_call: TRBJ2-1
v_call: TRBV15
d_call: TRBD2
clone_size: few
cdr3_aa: CATSRVSGRPLTYNEQFF
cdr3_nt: TGTGCCACCAGCAGAGTGAGCGGGAGGCCCCTAACCTACAATGAGCAGTTCTTC

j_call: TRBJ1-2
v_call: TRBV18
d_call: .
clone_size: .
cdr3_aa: CASSPPDSIFWRGYTF
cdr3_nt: TGTGCCAGCTCACCACCAGACAGCATCTTTTGGCGTGGCTACACCTTC

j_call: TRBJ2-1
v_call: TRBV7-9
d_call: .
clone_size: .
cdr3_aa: CASSSVNNEQFF
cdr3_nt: TGTGCCAGCAGCTCAGTTAACAATGAGCAGTTCTTC

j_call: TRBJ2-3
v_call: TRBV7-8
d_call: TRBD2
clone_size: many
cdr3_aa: CASSFYRAGGRPDTQYF
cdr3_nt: TGTGCCAGCAGCTTTTACCGAGCGGGAGGCCGTCCAGATACGCAGTATTTT

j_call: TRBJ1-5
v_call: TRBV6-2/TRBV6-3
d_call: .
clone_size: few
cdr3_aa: CASSRDTGGLIPPKYSNQPQHF
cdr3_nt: TGTGCCAGCAGTCGGGACACGGGGGGGCTCATCCCCCCGAAATATAGCAATCAGCCCCAGCATTTT

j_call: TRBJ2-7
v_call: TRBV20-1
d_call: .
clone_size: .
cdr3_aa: CSARETPPVPGYEQYF
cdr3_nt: TGCAGTGCTAGAGAAACTCCCCCCGTTCCAGGCTACGAGCAGTACTTC

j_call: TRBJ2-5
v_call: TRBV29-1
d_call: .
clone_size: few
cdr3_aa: CSVPGTQYF
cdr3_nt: TGCAGCGTTCCCGGGACCCAGTACTTC

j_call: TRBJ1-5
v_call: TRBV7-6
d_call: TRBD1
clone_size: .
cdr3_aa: CASSLGVTGPQSQHF
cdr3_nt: TGTGCCAGCAGCTTAGGTGTGACAGGGCCTCAGTCCCAGCATTTT

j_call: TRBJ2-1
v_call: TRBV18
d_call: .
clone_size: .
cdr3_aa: CASSPPSAFYNEQFF
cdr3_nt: TGTGCCAGCTCACCACCGTCGGCATTTTACAATGAGCAGTTCTTC

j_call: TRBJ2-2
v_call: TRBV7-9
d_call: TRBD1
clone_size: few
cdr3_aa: CASSLGDSNTGELFF
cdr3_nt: TGTGCCAGCAGCTTAGGGGACAGCAACACCGGGGAGCTGTTTTTT

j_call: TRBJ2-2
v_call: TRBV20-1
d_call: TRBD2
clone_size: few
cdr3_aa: CSARRPPGLAGNLGTGELFF
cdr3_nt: TGCAGTGCTAGGAGACCACCGGGACTAGCGGGAAACCTCGGGACCGGGGAGCTGTTTTTT

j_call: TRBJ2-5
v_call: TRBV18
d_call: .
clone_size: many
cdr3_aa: CASSYQETQYF
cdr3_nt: TGCGCCAGCAGCTACCAAGAGACCCAGTACTTC

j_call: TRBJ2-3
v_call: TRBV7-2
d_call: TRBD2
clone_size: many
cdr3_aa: CASSPSGSGDTQYF
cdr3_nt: TGTGCCAGCAGCCCCAGCGGGAGTGGAGATACGCAGTATTTT

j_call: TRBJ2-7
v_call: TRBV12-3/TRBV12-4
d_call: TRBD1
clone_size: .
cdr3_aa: CASSLGAGGFYEQYF
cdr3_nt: TGTGCCAGCAGTTTAGGGGCAGGGGGCTTCTACGAGCAGTACTTC

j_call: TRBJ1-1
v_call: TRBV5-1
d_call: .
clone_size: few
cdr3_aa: CASRFGALWGFTEAFF
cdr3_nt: TGCGCCAGCAGATTTGGGGCGTTGTGGGGTTTCACTGAAGCTTTCTTT

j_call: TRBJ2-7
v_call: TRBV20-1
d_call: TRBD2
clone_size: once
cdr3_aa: CSVIPMTSGRGGEQYF
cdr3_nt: TGCAGTGTAATCCCCATGACTAGCGGGAGAGGAGGCGAGCAGTACTTC

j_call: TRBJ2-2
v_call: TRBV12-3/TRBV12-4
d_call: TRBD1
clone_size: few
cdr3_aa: CASSSLNQGAGELFF
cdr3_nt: TGTGCCAGCAGTTCGCTCAATCAGGGGGCCGGGGAGCTGTTTTTT

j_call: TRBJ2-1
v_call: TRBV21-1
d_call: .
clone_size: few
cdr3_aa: CASSVPVNEQFF
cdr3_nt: TGTGCCAGCAGCGTCCCGGTAAATGAGCAGTTCTTC

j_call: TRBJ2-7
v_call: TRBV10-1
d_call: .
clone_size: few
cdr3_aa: CALIGGLSYEQYF
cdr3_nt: TGCGCCCTGATTGGGGGACTCTCCTACGAGCAGTACTTC

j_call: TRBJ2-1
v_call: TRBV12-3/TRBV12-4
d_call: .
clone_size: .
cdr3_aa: CASSPRGGFEQFF
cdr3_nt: TGTGCCAGCAGCCCCAGGGGTGGGTTCGAGCAGTTCTTC

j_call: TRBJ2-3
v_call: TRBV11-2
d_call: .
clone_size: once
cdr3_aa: CASSLDRWTDTQYF
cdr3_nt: TGTGCCAGCAGCTTGGATCGTTGGACAGATACGCAGTATTTT

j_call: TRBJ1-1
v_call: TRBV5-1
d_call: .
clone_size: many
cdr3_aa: CASSKEREDGTEAFF
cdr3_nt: TGCGCCAGTTCAAAAGAGAGGGAGGACGGAACTGAAGCTTTCTTT

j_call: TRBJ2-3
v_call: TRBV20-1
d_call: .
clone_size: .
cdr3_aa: CSAPRQDTDTQYF
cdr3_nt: TGCAGTGCTCCCAGACAGGACACAGATACGCAGTATTTT

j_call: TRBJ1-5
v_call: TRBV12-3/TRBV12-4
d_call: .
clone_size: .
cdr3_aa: CASSLIGQATYSNQPQHF
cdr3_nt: TGTGCCAGCAGTTTGATCGGGCAGGCGACGTATAGCAATCAGCCCCAGCATTTT

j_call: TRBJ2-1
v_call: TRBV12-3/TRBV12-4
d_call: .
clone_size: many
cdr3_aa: CASRNNNEQFF
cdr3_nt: TGTGCCAGCAGGAACAACAATGAGCAGTTCTTC

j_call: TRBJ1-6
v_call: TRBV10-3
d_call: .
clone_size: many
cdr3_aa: CAISGDIPPLHF
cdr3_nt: TGTGCCATCAGTGGCGACATTCCACCCCTCCACTTT

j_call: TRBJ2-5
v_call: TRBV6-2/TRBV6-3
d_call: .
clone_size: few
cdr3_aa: CASTHAPKDVKETQYF
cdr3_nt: TGTGCCAGCACCCACGCACCAAAGGACGTTAAGGAGACCCAGTACTTC

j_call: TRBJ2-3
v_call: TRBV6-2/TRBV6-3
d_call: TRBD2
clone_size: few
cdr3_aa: CASSSLGTSGSVDTQYF
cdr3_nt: TGTGCCAGCAGTTCCCTCGGGACTAGCGGGAGCGTGGATACGCAGTATTTT

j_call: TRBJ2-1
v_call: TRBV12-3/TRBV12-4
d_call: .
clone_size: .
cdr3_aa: CASSEDWGEQFF
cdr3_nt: TGTGCCAGCAGTGAGGACTGGGGGGAGCAGTTCTTC

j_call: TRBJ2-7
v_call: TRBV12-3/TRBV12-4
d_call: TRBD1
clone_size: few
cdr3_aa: CASSLWTGGYHEQYF
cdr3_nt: TGTGCCAGCAGTCTCTGGACAGGGGGCTACCACGAGCAGTACTTC

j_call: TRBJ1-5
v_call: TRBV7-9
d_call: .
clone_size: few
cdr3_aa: CASSPGGVQPQHF
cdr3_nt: TGTGCCAGCAGCCCTGGGGGGGTTCAGCCCCAGCATTTT

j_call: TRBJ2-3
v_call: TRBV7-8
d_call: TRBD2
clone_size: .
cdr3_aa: CASSTGRGLAGVADTQYF
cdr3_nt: TGTGCCAGCAGCACAGGGCGGGGACTAGCGGGAGTTGCAGATACGCAGTATTTT